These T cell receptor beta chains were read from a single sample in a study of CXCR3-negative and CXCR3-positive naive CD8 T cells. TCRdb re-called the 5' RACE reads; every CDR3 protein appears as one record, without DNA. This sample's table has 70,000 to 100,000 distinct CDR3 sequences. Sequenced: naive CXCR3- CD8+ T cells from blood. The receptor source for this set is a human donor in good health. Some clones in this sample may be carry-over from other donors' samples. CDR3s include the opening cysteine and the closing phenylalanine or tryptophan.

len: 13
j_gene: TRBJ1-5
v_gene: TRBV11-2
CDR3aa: CASSLAAWQPQHF

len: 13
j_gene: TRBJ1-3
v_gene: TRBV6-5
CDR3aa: CASSYSTGNTIYF

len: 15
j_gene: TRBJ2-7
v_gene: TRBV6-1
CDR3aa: CASSELAVGAYEQYF

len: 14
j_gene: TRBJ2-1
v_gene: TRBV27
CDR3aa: CASSFMGGSNEQFF

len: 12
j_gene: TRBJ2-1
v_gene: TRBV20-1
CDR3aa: CSARTLGPEQFF

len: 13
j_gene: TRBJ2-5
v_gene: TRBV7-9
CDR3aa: CASRRGLQETQYF

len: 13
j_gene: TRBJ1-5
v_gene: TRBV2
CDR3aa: CASKGGPNQPQHF

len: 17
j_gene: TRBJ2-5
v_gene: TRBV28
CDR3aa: CASSFNGEQPYQETQYF

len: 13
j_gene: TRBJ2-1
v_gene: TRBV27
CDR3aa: CASNGGIYNEQFF

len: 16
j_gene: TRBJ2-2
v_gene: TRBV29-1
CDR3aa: CSVEETGTGAPGELFF

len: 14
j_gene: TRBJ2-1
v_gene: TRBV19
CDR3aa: CASWAGGVWNEQFF

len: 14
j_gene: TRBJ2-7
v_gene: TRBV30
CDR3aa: CAWSVRAIPYEQYF

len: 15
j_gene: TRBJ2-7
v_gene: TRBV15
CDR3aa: CATSSEGGTPYEQYF

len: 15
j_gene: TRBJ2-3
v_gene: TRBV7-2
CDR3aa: CASSSLAASTDTQYF

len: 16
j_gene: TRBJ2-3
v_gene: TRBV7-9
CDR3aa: CASSLPLAGELDTQYF

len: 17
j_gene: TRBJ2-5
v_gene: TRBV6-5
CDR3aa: CASSYSGGVGLGETQYF

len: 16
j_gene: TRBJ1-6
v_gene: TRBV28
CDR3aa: CASSTLRDIYNSPLHF

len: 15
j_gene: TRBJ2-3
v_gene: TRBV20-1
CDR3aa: CSARGLSGGPDTQYF

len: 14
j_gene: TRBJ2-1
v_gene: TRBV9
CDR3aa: CASSDGTGNNEQFF

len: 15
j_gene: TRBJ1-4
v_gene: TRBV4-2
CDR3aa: CASSTAGGDGEKLFF

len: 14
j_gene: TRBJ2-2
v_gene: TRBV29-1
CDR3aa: CSVYDREGSGELFF

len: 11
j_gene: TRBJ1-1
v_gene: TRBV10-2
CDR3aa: CASGQASGAFF

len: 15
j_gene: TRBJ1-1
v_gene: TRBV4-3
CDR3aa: CASSQDYSMNTEAFF

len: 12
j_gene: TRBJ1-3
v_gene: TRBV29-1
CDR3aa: CSVHESGNTIYF

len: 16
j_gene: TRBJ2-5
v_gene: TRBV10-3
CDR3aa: CAIGELAGGRSETQYF

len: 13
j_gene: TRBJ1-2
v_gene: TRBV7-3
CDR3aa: CASSKGPPDGYTF

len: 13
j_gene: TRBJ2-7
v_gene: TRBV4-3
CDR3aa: CASSQEIGYEQYF

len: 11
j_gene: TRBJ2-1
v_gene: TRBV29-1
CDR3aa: CSVGTSGSLFF

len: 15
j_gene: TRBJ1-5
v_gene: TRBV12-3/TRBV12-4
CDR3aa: CASSDRQGGNQPQHF

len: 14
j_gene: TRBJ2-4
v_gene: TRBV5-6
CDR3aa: CASSLAPLVYIQYF

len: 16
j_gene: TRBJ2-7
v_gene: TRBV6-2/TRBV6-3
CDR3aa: CASSHPPWTAFYEQYF

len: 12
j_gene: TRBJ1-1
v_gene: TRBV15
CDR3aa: CATSREYTEAFF

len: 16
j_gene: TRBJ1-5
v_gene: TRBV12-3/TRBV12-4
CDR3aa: CASSLVQGAAIQPQHF

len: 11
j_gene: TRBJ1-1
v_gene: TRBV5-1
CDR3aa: CASSLTGDAFF

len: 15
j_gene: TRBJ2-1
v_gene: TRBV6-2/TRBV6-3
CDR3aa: CASRDSGSSYNEQFF

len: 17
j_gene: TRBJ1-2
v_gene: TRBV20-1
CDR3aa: CSARDEGARSFDYGYTF

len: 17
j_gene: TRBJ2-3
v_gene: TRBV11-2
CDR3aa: CASSDSTGTDFADTQYF

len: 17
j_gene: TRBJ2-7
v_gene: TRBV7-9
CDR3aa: CASSSSSGSLGLYEQYF

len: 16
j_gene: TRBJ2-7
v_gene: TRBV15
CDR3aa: CATSRDLGVSSYEQYF